A selection of T cell receptor beta chains follows, all from one sample in a study of blood T cell repertoires in COVID-19. The data were produced by immunoSEQ multiplex PCR, yet TCRdb's version contains in-frame clones alone and is incomplete. The sample holds 35,000 to 45,000 clones; around 86% are singletons and the top ten take roughly 0.39%. The sequenced sample consisted of peripheral blood. The receptor source for this set is a human donor in a cohort sampled during active COVID-19. Each CDR3 is given with its conserved first and last residue. The D gene is left open where the match is weak. Not all rows give a size; the values are once, few, many and, for expanded clones, a class.

clone_size d_call j_call v_call cdr3_aa cdr3_nt
- TRBD1 TRBJ1-4 TRBV7-8 CASTQAQGAILSNEKLFF TGTGCCAGCACCCAGGCCCAGGGGGCGATTCTTTCAAATGAAAAACTGTTTTTT
- TRBD1 TRBJ1-2 TRBV6-5 CASSLDRRYYGYTF TGTGCCAGCAGTTTGGACAGGCGATACTATGGCTACACCTTC
- TRBD1 TRBJ2-7 TRBV10-3 CAISQGQAVYEQYF TGTGCCATCAGCCAGGGACAGGCGGTCTACGAGCAGTACTTC
once - TRBJ2-7 TRBV28 CASSLPRSSYEQYF TGTGCCAGCAGCCTCCCCCGCAGCTCCTACGAGCAGTACTTC
- TRBD1 TRBJ1-1 TRBV19 CASSTRDRGPGTEAFF TGTGCCAGTAGTACCCGGGACAGGGGGCCTGGGACTGAAGCTTTCTTT
- TRBD1 TRBJ2-7 TRBV9 CASSPGGGLSYEQYF TGTGCCAGCAGCCCAGGGGGCGGTCTCTCCTACGAGCAGTACTTC
- - TRBJ1-3 TRBV5-4 CASSSGEGATIYF TGTGCCAGCAGTTCGGGAGAAGGGGCCACCATATATTTT
- - TRBJ1-2 TRBV7-9 CASSSQGSVNYGYTF TGTGCCAGCAGCTCACAGGGAAGCGTCAACTATGGCTACACCTTC
- - TRBJ2-6 TRBV11-2 CASSLDRWSSGANVLTF TGTGCCAGCAGCTTAGATCGGTGGAGCTCTGGGGCCAACGTCCTGACTTTC
- - TRBJ1-2 TRBV7-9 CASSTPGLYGYTF TGTGCCAGCAGCACCCCAGGGCTCTATGGCTACACCTTC
- - TRBJ2-7 TRBV3-1/TRBV3-2 CASSQDYSPSYEQYF TGTGCCAGCAGCCAAGATTACAGCCCTTCCTACGAGCAGTACTTC
- - TRBJ1-5 TRBV6-5 CASSKYTGEPQHF TGTGCCAGCAGTAAATATACGGGGGAGCCCCAGCATTTT
- - TRBJ2-6 TRBV5-1 CASSLAEMRGANVLTF TGCGCCAGCAGCTTGGCTGAAATGAGAGGGGCCAACGTCCTGACTTTC
- - TRBJ1-1 TRBV4-3 CASSQAPGNTEAFF TGCGCCAGCAGCCAAGCCCCGGGGAACACTGAAGCTTTCTTT
- - TRBJ1-3 TRBV6-6 CASSYPFSSGNTIYF TGTGCCAGCAGTTACCCCTTTAGCTCTGGAAACACCATATATTTT
- - TRBJ2-7 TRBV19 CASRPRGQSYEQYF TGTGCCAGTAGGCCCAGGGGACAATCCTACGAGCAGTACTTC
- TRBD1 TRBJ2-7 TRBV7-9 CASSFRDRPYEQYF TGTGCCAGCAGCTTTCGGGACAGACCCTACGAGCAGTACTTC
once - TRBJ1-1 TRBV7-2 CASSQGGNTEAFF TGTGCCAGCAGCCAGGGAGGTAACACTGAAGCTTTCTTT
- - TRBJ1-4 TRBV6-5 CASSKGRGEDEKLFF TGTGCCAGCAGCAAAGGGAGGGGCGAGGATGAAAAACTGTTTTTT
- - TRBJ1-2 TRBV7-2 CASSPPLQGAYGYTF TGTGCCAGCAGCCCTCCATTACAGGGAGCCTATGGCTACACCTTC
- - TRBJ1-1 TRBV20-1 CSASPLNTEAFF TGCAGTGCTAGTCCACTTAACACTGAAGCTTTCTTT
- TRBD1 TRBJ2-7 TRBV18 CASSPPGTAAREQYF TGTGCCAGCTCACCACCAGGGACAGCTGCTCGGGAGCAGTACTTC
once - TRBJ1-2 TRBV10-2 CASSGNRALANYGYTF TGCGCCAGCAGTGGAAACAGGGCGCTGGCTAACTATGGCTACACCTTC
few - TRBJ2-7 TRBV7-2 CASSLVLGGYYEQYF TGTGCCAGCAGCTTAGTCTTAGGCGGATACTACGAGCAGTACTTC
- TRBD1 TRBJ1-4 TRBV7-2 CASSLVSLGQSNEKLFF TGTGCCAGCAGCTTAGTTTCCCTGGGACAGTCTAATGAAAAACTGTTTTTT
- - TRBJ1-4 TRBV5-1 CASSTETGEKLFF TGCGCCAGCAGCACCGAAACAGGGGAAAAACTGTTTTTT
- - TRBJ1-5 TRBV20-1 CSASGLFADGPQHF TGCAGTGCTAGTGGGCTCTTTGCAGATGGGCCCCAGCATTTT
once TRBD1 TRBJ1-2 TRBV3-1/TRBV3-2 CASSRQGSSNYGYTF TGTGCCAGCAGCCGACAGGGGTCCTCTAACTATGGCTACACCTTC
- - TRBJ1-4 TRBV9 CASSVSGQGLGEKLFF TGTGCCAGCAGCGTATCTGGGCAGGGACTTGGTGAAAAACTGTTTTTT